The present entry profiles one T cell receptor (beta chain) with its context. The antigen is unknown. Recipients boosted at about 4 weeks or about 12 weeks are pooled. The CDR3 extends over 17 amino acids. V lost 2 bases to trimming and J lost 3 bases, with 17 bases between them. Germline V gene sequence: CDR1 MNHNS, CDR2 SASEGT. This entry is derived from a study of T cell responses to AZD1222 COVID-19 vaccine. Study observations and caveats: Following two doses of AZD1222, Spike-specific TCR breadth and depth rose. Of the AZD1222 recipients, only 5 or 6 were seropositive at baseline.

Assay: immunoSEQ multiplex PCR; the TCRdb copy retains only in-frame clones and omits some. Of about 150,000 clones listed, 92% are singletons. The starting material was peripheral blood, obtained 28 days after the second AZD1222 dose. The gene calls are TRBV6-1 and TRBJ2-1; D is possibly TRBD2 (6 bases). The source is an adult who received the AZD1222 COVID-19 vaccine. The CDR3 bases are TGTGCCAGCAGTGAACTTCGGGGGTTAGCGCTCTACAATGAGCAGTTCTTC. Translating gives CASSELRGLALYNEQFF.